This T cell receptor (beta chain) was obtained from a study of T cells after posttransplantation cyclophosphamide. The table came from immunoSEQ multiplex PCR; TCRdb's copy has only in-frame clones and leaves some out. There are 20,000 to 25,000 clones in the sample; approximately 85% occur only once, and about 6.3% lies in the top ten. Trimming at V came to 4 bases and at J to 5 bases, leaving 8 bases not matched to a gene. Germline values: CDR1 SGHRS, CDR2 YFSETQ. CDR3 length: 15 residues. The chain couples TRBV5-1 to TRBJ2-1; 8 positions match TRBD2. This sequence was found in a woman in her sixties with a blood cancer, CMV-positive, and with a related stem cell donor. The sample consisted of PBMCs. As DNA, the CDR3 is TGCGCCAGCAGCCGCGGGGAGCGGGGGAACAATGAGCAGTTCTTC. This codes for CASSRGERGNNEQFF.